The clone carrying this T cell receptor beta chain came up a few times. Antigen specificity is unknown. TCRdb reprocessed the 5' RACE reads via MiXCR and lists one record per CDR3 protein. The sample carries 140,000 or so distinct CDR3 sequences, 11% to 15% recorded once. This entry is derived from a study of T-cell memory formation after mild COVID-19. General study points: Later expanders leaned CD4+, whereas day 15 to 85 contracting clones were balanced CD4/CD8. Researchers could not confirm that second-wave clones peaking on day 37 targeted SARS-CoV-2.

Per the germline V gene, CDR1 is SGHDN and CDR2 is FVKESK. The ends were cut back, 4 bases at V and 5 bases at J, with 15 bases in the middle. This CDR3 region has 15 residues. Material: PBMCs or a T cell subset sorted from them (not recorded which). The receptor was derived from an adult woman who had mild COVID-19 (a few samples of this study predate the infection). Cell type and time point are not known. The chain couples TRBV14 to TRBJ2-1, with D perhaps matching TRBD1 (6 bases). CDR3 protein: CASSLHDRIHNEQFF. The DNA for the CDR3 is TGTGCCAGCAGCCTACACGACAGGATCCACAATGAGCAGTTCTTC.